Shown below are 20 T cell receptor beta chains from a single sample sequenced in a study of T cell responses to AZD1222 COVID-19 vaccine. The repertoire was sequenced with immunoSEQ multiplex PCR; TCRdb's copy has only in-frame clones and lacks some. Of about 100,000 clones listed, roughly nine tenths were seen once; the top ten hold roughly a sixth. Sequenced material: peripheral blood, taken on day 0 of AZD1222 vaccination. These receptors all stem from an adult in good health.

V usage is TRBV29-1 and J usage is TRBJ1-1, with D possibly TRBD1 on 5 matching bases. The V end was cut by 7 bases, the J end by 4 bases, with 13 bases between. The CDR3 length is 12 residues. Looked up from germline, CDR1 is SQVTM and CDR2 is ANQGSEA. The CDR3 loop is CSGLEGITEAFF. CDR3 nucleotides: TGCAGCGGGTTGGAGGGGATCACTGAAGCTTTCTTT. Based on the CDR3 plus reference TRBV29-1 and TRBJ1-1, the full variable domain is SAVISQKPSRDICQRGTSLTIQCQVDSQVTMMFWYRQQPGQSLTLIATANQGSEATYESGFVIDKFPISRPNLTFSTLTVSNMSPEDSSIYLCSGLEGITEAFFGQGTRLTVV.

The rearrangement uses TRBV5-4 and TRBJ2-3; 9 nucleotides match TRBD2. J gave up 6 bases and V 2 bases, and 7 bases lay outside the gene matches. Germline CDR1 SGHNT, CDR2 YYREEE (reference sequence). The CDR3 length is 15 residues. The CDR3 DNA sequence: TGTGCCAGCAGCTTTAGCGGGAGCGGGTTGGATACGCAGTATTTT. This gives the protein CASSFSGSGLDTQYF.

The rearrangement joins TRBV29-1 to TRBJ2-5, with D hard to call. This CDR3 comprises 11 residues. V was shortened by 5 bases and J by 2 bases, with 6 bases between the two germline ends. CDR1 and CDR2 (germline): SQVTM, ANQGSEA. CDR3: CSVQTQETQYF. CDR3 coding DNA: TGCAGCGTTCAGACACAAGAGACCCAGTACTTC.

This CDR3 is CASSPGGTGVGNTIYF. The CDR3 DNA reads TGCGCCAGCAGCCCGGGCGGGACAGGGGTTGGAAACACCATATATTTT. The V gene is TRBV5-1, the J gene TRBJ1-3, with 10 bases identical to TRBD1. The germline CDR1 and CDR2 sequences are SGHRS and YFSETQ. The length of the CDR3 is 16 residues. V lost 4 bases, J lost 3 bases, and 7 bases stayed unmatched.

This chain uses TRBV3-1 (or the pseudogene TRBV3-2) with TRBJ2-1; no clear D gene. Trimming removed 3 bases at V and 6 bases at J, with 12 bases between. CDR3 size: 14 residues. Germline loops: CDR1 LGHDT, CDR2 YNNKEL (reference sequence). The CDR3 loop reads CASSQGQVGNEQFF. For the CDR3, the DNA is TGTGCCAGCAGCCAGGGTCAGGTGGGCAATGAGCAGTTCTTC.

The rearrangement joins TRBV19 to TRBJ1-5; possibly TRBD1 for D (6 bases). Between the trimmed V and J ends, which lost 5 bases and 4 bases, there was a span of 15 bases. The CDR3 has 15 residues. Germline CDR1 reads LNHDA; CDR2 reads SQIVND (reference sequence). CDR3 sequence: CASSSRGRGNQPQHF. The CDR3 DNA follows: TGTGCCAGTAGTTCCCGGGGGAGGGGGAATCAGCCCCAGCATTTT.

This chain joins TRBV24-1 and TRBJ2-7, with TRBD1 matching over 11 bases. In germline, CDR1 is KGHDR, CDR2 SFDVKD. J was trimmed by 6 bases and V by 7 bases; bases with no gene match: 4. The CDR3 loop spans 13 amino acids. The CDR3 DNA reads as TGTGCCACCAGCCGGGACAGGGGGACCGAGCAGTACTTC. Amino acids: CATSRDRGTEQYF.

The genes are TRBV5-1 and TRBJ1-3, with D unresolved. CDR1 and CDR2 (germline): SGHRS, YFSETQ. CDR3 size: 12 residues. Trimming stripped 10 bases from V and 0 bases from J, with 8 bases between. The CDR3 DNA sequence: TGCGCCTCCGCAGGCTCTGGAAACACCATATATTTT. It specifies CASAGSGNTIYF.

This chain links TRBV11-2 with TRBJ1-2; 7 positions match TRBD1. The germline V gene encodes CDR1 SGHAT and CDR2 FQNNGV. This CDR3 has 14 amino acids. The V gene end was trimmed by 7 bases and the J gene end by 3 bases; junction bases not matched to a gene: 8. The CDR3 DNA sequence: TGTGCCAGCACCACCCTAACAGGGGACTATGGCTACACCTTC. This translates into CASTTLTGDYGYTF.

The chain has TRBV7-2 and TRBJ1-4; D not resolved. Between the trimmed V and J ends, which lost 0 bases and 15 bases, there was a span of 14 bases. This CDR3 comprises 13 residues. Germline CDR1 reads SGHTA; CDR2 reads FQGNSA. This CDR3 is CASSLAQAGRLFF. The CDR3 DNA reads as TGTGCCAGCAGCTTAGCGCAGGCCGGCAGATTGTTTTTT.

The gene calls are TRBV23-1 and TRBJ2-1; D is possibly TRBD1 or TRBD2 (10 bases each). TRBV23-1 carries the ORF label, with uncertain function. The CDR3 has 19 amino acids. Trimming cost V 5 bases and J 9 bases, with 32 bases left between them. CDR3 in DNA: TGCGCCAGCAGTGAGGGACAGGGGCGGCGGCTAGCGGGAGTCGTTGAGCAGTTCTTC. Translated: CASSEGQGRRLAGVVEQFF.

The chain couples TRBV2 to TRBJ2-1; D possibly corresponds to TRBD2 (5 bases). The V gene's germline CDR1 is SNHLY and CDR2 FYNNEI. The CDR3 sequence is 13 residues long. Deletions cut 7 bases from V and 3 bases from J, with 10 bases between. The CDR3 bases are TGTGCCAGCATGAGCGGCTACTACAATGAGCAGTTCTTC. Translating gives CASMSGYYNEQFF.

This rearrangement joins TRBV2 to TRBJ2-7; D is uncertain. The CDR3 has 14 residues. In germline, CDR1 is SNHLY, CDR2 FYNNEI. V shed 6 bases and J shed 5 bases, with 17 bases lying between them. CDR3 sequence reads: CASSPGPFYDEQYF. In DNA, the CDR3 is TGTGCCAGCAGCCCGGGCCCCTTTTATGACGAGCAGTACTTC.

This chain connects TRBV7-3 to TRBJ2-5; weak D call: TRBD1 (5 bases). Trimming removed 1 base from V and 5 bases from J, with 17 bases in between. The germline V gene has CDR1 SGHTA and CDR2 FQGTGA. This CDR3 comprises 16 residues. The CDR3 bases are TGTGCCAGCAGCTTAAAGGGGTCGGGTAATCGGGAGACCCAGTACTTC. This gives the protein CASSLKGSGNRETQYF.

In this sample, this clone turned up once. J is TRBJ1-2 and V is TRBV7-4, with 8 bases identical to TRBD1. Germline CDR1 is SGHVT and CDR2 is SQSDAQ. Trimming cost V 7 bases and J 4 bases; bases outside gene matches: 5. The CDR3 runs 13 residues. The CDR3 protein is CASITGGSYGYTF. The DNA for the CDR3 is TGTGCCAGCATCACAGGGGGGTCCTATGGCTACACCTTC.

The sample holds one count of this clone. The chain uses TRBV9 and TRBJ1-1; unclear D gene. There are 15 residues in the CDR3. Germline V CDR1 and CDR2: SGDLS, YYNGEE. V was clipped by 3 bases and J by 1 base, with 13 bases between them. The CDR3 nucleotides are TGTGCCAGCAGCGCCACTTCAGCCTCGAACACTGAAGCTTTCTTT. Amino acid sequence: CASSATSASNTEAFF.

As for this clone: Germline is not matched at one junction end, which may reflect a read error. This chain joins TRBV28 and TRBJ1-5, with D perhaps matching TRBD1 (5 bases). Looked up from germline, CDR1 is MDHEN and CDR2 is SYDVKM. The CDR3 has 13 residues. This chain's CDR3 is CASSSVGGRVGPF. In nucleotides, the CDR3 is TGTGCCAGCAGTTCCGTTGGGGGGAGGGTTGGCCCTTTT.

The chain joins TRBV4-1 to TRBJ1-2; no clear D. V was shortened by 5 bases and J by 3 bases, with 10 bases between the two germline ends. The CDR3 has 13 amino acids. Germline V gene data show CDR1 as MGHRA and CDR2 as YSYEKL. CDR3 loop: CASSALGDYGYTF. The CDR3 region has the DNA TGCGCCAGCAGCGCCCTTGGGGACTATGGCTACACCTTC.

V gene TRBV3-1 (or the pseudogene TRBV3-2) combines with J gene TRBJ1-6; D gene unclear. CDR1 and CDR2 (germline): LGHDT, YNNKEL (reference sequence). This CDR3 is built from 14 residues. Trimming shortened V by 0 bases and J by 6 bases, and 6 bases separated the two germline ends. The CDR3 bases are TGTGCCAGCAGCCAAGAACGGTTTAATTCACCCCTCCACTTT. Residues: CASSQERFNSPLHF.

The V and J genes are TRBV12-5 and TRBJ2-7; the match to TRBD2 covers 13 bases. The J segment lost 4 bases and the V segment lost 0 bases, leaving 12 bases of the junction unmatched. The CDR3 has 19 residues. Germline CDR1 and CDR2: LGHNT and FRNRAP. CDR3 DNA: TGTGCTAGTGGTTTGGTACGGGGTGAACTAGCGGGAGGGCCGTACGAGCAGTACTTC. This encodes CASGLVRGELAGGPYEQYF.